This T cell receptor (beta chain) was retrieved from a study of cytomegalovirus exposure and HLA in healthy donors. It was with 60 Vbeta and 13 Jbeta primers that the PCR ran. Assay used: immunoSEQ multiplex PCR; TCRdb lists only in-frame clones, some missing. The data show more than 140,000 clones, over 60% seen once. Study observations and caveats: A later analysis showed that HLA-associated TCR beta chains had undergone more clonal expansion than equally common others. As confirmed in vitro, three CMV-associated chains were specific for CMV antigens.

About this clone: The target antigen is unknown.

The junction had 4 bases not matched to a gene; V was cut back by 0 bases and J by 3 bases. The germline V gene has CDR1 MNHEY and CDR2 SMNVEV (reference sequence). This CDR3 is built from 15 residues. The chain employs TRBV27 and TRBJ2-7; TRBD1 matches 8 bases. Sequences were obtained from PBMCs. The TCR was taken from a woman in her 30s in good health and CMV-seropositive. DNA for the CDR3: TGTGCCAGCAGTTTATCGAGGACAGGGAACTACGAGCAGTACTTC. Protein product: CASSLSRTGNYEQYF.